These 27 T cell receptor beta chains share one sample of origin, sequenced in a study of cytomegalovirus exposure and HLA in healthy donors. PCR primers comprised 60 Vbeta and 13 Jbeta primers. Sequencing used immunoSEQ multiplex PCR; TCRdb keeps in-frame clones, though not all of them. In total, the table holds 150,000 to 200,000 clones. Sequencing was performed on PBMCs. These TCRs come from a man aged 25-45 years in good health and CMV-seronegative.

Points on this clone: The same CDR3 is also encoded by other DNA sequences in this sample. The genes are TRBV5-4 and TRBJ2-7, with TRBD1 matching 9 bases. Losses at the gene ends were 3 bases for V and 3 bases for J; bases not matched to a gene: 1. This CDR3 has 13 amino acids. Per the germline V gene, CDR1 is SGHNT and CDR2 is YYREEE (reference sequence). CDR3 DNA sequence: TGTGCCAGCAGCTCGGGACAGGGCTACGAGCAGTACTTC. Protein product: CASSSGQGYEQYF.

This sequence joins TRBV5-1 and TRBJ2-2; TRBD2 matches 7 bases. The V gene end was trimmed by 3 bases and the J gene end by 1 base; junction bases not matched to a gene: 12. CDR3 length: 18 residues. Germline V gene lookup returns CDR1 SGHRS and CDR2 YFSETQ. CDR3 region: CASSSRVRVAGNTGELFF. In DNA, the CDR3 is TGCGCCAGCAGCTCCCGGGTCAGAGTAGCGGGGAACACCGGGGAGCTGTTTTTT.

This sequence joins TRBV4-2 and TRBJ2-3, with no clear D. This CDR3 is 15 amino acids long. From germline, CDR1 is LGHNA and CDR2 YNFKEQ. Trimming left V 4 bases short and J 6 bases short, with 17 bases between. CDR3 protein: CASSPSRWRMDTQYF. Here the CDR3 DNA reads TGTGCCAGCAGCCCCTCGAGGTGGCGAATGGATACGCAGTATTTT.

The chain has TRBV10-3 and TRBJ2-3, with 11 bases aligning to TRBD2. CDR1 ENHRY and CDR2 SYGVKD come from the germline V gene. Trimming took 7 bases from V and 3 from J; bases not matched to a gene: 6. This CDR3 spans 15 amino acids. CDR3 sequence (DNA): TGTGCCATCAATATAGCGGGAGGGGGGACAGATACGCAGTATTTT. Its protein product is CAINIAGGGTDTQYF.

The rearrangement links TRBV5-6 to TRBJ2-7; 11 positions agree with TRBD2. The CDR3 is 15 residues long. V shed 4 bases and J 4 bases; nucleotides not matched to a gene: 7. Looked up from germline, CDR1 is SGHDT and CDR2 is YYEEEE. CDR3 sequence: CASSPLAGGTYEQYF. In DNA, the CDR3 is TGTGCCAGCAGCCCGCTAGCGGGGGGTACATACGAGCAGTACTTC.

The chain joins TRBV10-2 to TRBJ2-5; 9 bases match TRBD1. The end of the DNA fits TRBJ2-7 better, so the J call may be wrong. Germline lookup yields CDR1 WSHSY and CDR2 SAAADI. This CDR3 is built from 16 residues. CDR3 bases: TGCGCCAGCAGTGAACAAGCCGGGACAGGGTCTTACGAGCAGTACTTC. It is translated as CASSEQAGTGSYEQYF.

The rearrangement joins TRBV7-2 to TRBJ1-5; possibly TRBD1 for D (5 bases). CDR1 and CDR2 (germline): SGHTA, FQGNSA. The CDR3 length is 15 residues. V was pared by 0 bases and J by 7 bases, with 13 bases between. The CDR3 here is CASSLALGGVQPQHF. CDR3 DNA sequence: TGTGCCAGCAGCTTAGCCCTCGGGGGGGTCCAGCCCCAGCATTTT.

The CDR3 spells CASSIGSTGGTGAYTDTQYF. CDR3 in DNA: TGTGCCAGCAGTATAGGCTCAACCGGGGGGACAGGGGCTTACACAGATACGCAGTATTTT. The V call is TRBV28, the J call TRBJ2-3, with TRBD1 identical over 10 bases. CDR3 size: 20 residues. Trimming cost V 5 bases and J 2 bases; bases outside gene matches: 19. Germline V CDR1 and CDR2: MDHEN, SYDVKM.

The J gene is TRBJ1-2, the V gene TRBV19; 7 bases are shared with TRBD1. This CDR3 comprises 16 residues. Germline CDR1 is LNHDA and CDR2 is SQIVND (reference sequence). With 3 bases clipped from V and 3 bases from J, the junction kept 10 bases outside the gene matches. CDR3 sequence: CASSIVGRGIDYGYTF. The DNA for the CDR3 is TGTGCCAGTAGTATCGTAGGCAGGGGGATTGACTATGGCTACACCTTC.

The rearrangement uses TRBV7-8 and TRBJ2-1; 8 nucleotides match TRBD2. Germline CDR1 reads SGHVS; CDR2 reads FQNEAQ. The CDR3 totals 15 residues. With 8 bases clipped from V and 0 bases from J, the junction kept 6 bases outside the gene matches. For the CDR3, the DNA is TGTGCCAGCCGACTGACTAGCGCCTCCTACAATGAGCAGTTCTTC. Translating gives CASRLTSASYNEQFF.

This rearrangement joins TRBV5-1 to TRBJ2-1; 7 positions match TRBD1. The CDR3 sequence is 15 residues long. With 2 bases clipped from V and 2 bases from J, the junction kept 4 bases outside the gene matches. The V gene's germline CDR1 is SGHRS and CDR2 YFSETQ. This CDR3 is CASSLQGNPYNEQFF. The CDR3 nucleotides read TGCGCCAGCAGCTTACAGGGGAACCCCTACAATGAGCAGTTCTTC.

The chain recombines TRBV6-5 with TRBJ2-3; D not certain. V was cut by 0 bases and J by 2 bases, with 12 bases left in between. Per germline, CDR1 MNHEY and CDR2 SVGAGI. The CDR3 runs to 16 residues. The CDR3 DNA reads TGTGCCAGCAGTTACTCGCACCCACTCAACACAGATACGCAGTATTTT. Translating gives CASSYSHPLNTDTQYF.

The CDR3 here is CASSLASTGSPYEQYF. The CDR3 DNA reads TGTGCCAGCAGCCTCGCCTCGACCGGGAGCCCCTACGAGCAGTACTTC. The chain joins TRBV4-2 to TRBJ2-7; possibly TRBD2 for D (6 bases). V gave up 4 bases and J gave up 2 bases, with 18 bases separating them. Germline V CDR1 and CDR2: LGHNA, YNFKEQ. This CDR3 comprises 16 residues.

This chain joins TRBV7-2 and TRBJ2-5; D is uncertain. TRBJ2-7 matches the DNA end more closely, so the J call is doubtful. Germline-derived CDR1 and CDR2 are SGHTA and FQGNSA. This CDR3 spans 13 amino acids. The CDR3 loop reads CASSLSGAYEQYF. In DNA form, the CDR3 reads TGTGCCAGCAGCTTAAGTGGGGCCTACGAGCAGTACTTC.

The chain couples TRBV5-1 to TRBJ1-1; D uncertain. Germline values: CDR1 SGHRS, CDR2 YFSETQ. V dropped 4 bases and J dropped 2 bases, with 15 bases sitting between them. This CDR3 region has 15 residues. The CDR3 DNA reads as TGCGCCAGCAGCGTCCCCCTTTCAGGTAACACTGAAGCTTTCTTT. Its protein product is CASSVPLSGNTEAFF.

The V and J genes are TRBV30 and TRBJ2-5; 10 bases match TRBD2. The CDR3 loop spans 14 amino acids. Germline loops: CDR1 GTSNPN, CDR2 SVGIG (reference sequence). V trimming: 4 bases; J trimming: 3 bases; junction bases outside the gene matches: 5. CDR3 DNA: TGTGCCTGGAAGGGGCTAGCGGGGGAAGAGACCCAGTACTTC. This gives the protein CAWKGLAGEETQYF.

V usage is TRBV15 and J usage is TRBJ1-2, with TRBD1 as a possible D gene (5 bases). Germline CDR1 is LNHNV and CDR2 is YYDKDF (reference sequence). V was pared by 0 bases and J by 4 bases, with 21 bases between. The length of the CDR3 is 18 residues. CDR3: CATSRDPSAGRPSYGYTF. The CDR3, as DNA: TGTGCCACCAGCAGAGATCCCTCGGCAGGGCGCCCCTCCTATGGCTACACCTTC.

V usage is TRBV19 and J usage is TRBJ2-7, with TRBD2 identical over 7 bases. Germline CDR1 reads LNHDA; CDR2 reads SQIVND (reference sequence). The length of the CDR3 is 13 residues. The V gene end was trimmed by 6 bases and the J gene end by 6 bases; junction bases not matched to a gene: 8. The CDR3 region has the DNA TGTGCCAGTAGCGTGGGAGGGCCTATCGAGCAGTACTTC. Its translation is CASSVGGPIEQYF. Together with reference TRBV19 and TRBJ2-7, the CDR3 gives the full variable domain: DGGITQSPKYLFRKEGQNVTLSCEQNLNHDAMYWYRQDPGQGLRLIYYSQIVNDFQKGDIAEGYSVSREKKESFPLTVTSAQKNPTAFYLCASSVGGPIEQYFGPGTRLTVT.

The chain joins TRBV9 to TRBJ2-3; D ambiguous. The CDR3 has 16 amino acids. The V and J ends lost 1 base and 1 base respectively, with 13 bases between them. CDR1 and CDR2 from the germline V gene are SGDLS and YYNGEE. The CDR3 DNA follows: TGTGCCAGCAGCGTATTTGACAAAATTCGCACAGATACGCAGTATTTT. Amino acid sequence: CASSVFDKIRTDTQYF. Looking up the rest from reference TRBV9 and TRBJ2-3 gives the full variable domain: DSGVTQTPKHLITATGQRVTLRCSPRSGDLSVYWYQQSLDQGLQFLIQYYNGEERAKGNILERFSAQQFPDLHSELNLSSLELGDSALYFCASSVFDKIRTDTQYFGPGTRLTVL.

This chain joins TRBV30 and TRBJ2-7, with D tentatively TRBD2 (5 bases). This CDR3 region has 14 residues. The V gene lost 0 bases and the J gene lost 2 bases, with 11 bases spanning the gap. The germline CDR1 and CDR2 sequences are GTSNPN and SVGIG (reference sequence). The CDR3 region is CAWSVSGNPYEQYF. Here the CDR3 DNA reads TGTGCCTGGAGTGTCTCGGGGAACCCCTACGAGCAGTACTTC.

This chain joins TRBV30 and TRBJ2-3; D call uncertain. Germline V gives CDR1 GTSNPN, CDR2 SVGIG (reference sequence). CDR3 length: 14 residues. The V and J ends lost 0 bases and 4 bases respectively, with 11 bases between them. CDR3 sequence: CAWSVSSGADTQYF. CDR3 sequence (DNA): TGTGCCTGGAGTGTTTCGTCAGGCGCAGATACGCAGTATTTT. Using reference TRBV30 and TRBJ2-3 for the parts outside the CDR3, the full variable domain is SQTIHQWPATLVQPVGSPLSLECTVEGTSNPNLYWYRQAAGRGLQLLFYSVGIGQISSEVPQNLSASRPQDRQFILSSKKLLLSDSGFYLCAWSVSSGADTQYFGPGTRLTVL.

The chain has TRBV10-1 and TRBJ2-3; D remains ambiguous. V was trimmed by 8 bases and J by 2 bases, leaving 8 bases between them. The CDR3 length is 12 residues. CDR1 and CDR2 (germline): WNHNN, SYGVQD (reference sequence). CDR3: CASSYSTDTQYF. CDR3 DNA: TGCGCCAGCTCCTATTCCACAGATACGCAGTATTTT.

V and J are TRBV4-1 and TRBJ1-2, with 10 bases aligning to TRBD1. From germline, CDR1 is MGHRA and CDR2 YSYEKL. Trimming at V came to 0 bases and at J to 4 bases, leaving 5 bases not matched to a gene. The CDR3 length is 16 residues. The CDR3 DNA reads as TGCGCCAGCAGCCAAGACCCGACAGGGGGCGCCTATGGCTACACCTTC. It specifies CASSQDPTGGAYGYTF.

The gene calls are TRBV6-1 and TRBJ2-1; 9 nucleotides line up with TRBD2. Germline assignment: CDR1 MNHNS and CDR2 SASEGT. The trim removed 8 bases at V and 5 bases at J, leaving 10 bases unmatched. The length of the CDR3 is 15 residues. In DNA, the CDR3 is TGTGCCAGCGCCCGAGGGTTAGCGGGAGACAATGAGCAGTTCTTC. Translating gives CASARGLAGDNEQFF.

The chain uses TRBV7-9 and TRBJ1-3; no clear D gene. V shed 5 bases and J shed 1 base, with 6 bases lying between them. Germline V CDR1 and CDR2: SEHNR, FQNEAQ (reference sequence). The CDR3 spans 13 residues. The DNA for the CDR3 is TGTGCCAGCAGCCCCGGGTCTGGAAACACCATATATTTT. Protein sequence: CASSPGSGNTIYF.

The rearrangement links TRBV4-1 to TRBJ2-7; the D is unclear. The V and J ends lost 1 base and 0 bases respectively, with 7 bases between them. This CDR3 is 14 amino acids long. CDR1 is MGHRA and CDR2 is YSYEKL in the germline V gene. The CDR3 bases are TGCGCCAGCAGCCAAGGACTCCTCTCCTACGAGCAGTACTTC. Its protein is CASSQGLLSYEQYF.

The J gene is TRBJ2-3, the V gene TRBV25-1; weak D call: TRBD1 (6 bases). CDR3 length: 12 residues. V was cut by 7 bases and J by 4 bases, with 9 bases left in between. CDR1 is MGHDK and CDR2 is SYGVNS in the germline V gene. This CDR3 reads CASNSGADTQYF. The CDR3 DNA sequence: TGTGCCAGCAACTCAGGGGCAGATACGCAGTATTTT.